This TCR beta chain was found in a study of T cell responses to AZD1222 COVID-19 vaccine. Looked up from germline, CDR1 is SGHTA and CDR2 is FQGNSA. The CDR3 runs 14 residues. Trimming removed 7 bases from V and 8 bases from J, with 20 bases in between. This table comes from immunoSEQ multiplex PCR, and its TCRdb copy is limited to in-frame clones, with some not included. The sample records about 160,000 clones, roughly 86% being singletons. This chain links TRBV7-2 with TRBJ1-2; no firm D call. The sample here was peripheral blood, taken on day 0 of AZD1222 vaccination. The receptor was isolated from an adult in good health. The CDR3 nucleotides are TGTGCCAGCACCAATTCGGGGTGGGGTGACGGCTACACCTTC. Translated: CASTNSGWGDGYTF.